Below, 32 T cell receptor beta chains from the same sample are listed, as sequenced in a study of chemoradiotherapy in HPV16-positive cancers (dated by TCRdb to between 2021 and 2022). Library creation used the immunoSEQ multiplex PCR assay. Here the immuneACCESS table is served through TCRdb, limited to in-frame sequences with V and J called. Missing clones are a known gap in these copies; in checked studies unresolved V genes cover under half, and the rest lacks a known reason. The sample contains roughly 19,000 clones, around 87% of them found a single time. The ten largest clones take up about 2.1% of the sample. This material consisted of blood, taken from a patient who underwent chemoradiotherapy. These TCRs come from a human donor with HPV-associated anogenital cancer.

J is TRBJ1-4 and V is TRBV18; D is undetermined. The CDR3 extends over 13 amino acids. The germline gives CDR1 KGHSH, CDR2 LQKENI. V gave up 0 bases and J gave up 8 bases, with 7 bases separating them. CDR3: CASSPPPGEKLFF. CDR3 coding DNA: TGTGCCAGCTCACCACCCCCCGGGGAAAAACTGTTTTTT. The variable domain in full, with the rest retrieved from reference TRBV18 and TRBJ1-4, is NAGVMQNPRHLVRRRGQEARLRCSPMKGHSHVYWYRQLPEEGLKFMVYLQKENIIDESGMPKERFSAEFPKEGPSILRIQQVVRGDSAAYFCASSPPPGEKLFFGSGTQLSVL.

The CDR3 DNA sequence: TGTGCCAGTAGTATGTCCCAGGGGACGGGCAATCAGCCCCAGCATTTT. This gives the protein CASSMSQGTGNQPQHF. The rearrangement joins TRBV19 to TRBJ1-5; the D gene is possibly TRBD1 (6 bases). V lost 3 bases, J lost 2 bases, and 14 bases lay in between. CDR1 LNHDA and CDR2 SQIVND come from the germline V gene (reference sequence). The CDR3 spans 16 residues. Together with reference TRBV19 and TRBJ1-5, the CDR3 gives the full variable domain: DGGITQSPKYLFRKEGQNVTLSCEQNLNHDAMYWYRQDPGQGLRLIYYSQIVNDFQKGDIAEGYSVSREKKESFPLTVTSAQKNPTAFYLCASSMSQGTGNQPQHFGDGTRLSIL.

The chain joins TRBV27 to TRBJ2-7; the D call may be TRBD1 or TRBD2 (5 bases each). This CDR3 is 14 amino acids long. The germline CDR1 and CDR2 sequences are MNHEY and SMNVEV (reference sequence). Trimming shortened V by 8 bases and J by 3 bases, and 17 bases separated the two germline ends. This CDR3 reads CASAIGVDIYEQYF. In DNA form, the CDR3 reads TGTGCCAGCGCCATCGGGGTGGACATCTACGAGCAGTACTTC.

The J gene is TRBJ2-7, the V gene TRBV29-1; D is perhaps TRBD1 or TRBD2 (5 bases each). Trimming removed 1 base from V and 4 bases from J, with 8 bases in between. Germline assignment: CDR1 SQVTM and CDR2 ANQGSEA. There are 12 residues in the CDR3. CDR3 protein: CSVEGDGYEQYF. The CDR3 nucleotides read TGCAGCGTTGAAGGGGACGGATACGAGCAGTACTTC.

The chain joins TRBV6-5 to TRBJ1-4; perhaps TRBD1 as D (5 bases). CDR1 is MNHEY, CDR2 SVGAGI, per germline. Trimming removed 10 bases at V and 1 base at J, with 16 bases between. The CDR3 covers 15 residues. CDR3 DNA sequence: TGTGCCACCCGGGCAGGGCGGGTAACTAATGAAAAACTGTTTTTT. This translates into CATRAGRVTNEKLFF.

The CDR3 sequence: CASSQYFGLAAQFF. The CDR3 nucleotides are TGCGCCAGCAGCCAATATTTCGGATTGGCGGCGCAGTTCTTC. The chain combines TRBV4-1 with TRBJ2-1; D gene uncertain. V shed 2 bases and J shed 12 bases, with 17 bases lying between them. The length of the CDR3 is 14 residues. Germline-derived CDR1 and CDR2 are MGHRA and YSYEKL.

The chain uses TRBV6-5 and TRBJ1-2; 8 bases are shared with TRBD1. V trimming: 2 bases; J trimming: 7 bases; junction bases outside the gene matches: 3. Germline loops: CDR1 MNHEY, CDR2 SVGAGI. The CDR3 runs 13 residues. The CDR3 DNA is TGTGCCAGCAGTTACCTCGACAGGGGTGGCTACACCTTC. Amino acid sequence: CASSYLDRGGYTF.

The chain is built from TRBV19 and TRBJ1-3; TRBD1 matches at 8 bases. The V segment lost 4 bases and the J segment 0 bases; nucleotides outside the gene matches: 8. The CDR3 totals 17 residues. CDR1 and CDR2 from the germline V gene are LNHDA and SQIVND (reference sequence). CDR3: CASSTRTGPSSGNTIYF. The DNA for the CDR3 is TGTGCCAGTAGTACACGGACAGGGCCCAGCTCTGGAAACACCATATATTTT.

The chain uses TRBV19 and TRBJ1-5, with 9 nucleotides matching TRBD1. CDR1 is LNHDA, CDR2 SQIVND, per germline (reference sequence). V was pared by 9 bases and J by 6 bases, with 15 bases of the junction left unmatched. The CDR3 length is 16 residues. The CDR3 is CASRMEKTGGRQPQHF. DNA for the CDR3: TGTGCCAGCCGAATGGAGAAAACAGGGGGCCGTCAGCCCCAGCATTTT.

This chain links TRBV7-3 with TRBJ2-5; possibly TRBD1 for D (6 bases). The CDR3 length is 17 residues. Per germline, CDR1 SGHTA and CDR2 FQGTGA. The germline V and J ends were trimmed by 4 bases and 2 bases, with 20 bases remaining between them. The DNA for the CDR3 is TGTGCCAGCAGCTCCAGAGGCCGGACAGTTATTCAAGAGACCCAGTACTTC. Residues: CASSSRGRTVIQETQYF. Full variable domain (remainder filled in from reference TRBV7-3 and TRBJ2-5): GAGVSQTPSNKVTEKGKYVELRCDPISGHTALYWYRQSLGQGPEFLIYFQGTGAADDSGLPNDRFFAVRPEGSVSTLKIQRTERGDSAVYLCASSSRGRTVIQETQYFGPGTRLLVL.

The rearrangement joins TRBV14 to TRBJ1-3; D call uncertain. V lost 2 bases to trimming and J lost 4 bases, with 3 bases between them. CDR1 SGHDN and CDR2 FVKESK come from the germline V gene. CDR3 length: 12 amino acids. This CDR3 reads CASSQLGNTIYF. The CDR3 DNA follows: TGTGCCAGCAGCCAACTAGGAAACACCATATATTTT.

The chain links TRBV7-3 to TRBJ2-1; D remains unclear. V lost 2 bases to trimming and J lost 5 bases, with 7 bases between them. The CDR3 totals 13 residues. Germline V gene lookup returns CDR1 SGHTA and CDR2 FQGTGA. The CDR3 loop is CASSLETHNEQFF. In nucleotides, the CDR3 is TGTGCCAGCAGCTTAGAGACGCACAATGAGCAGTTCTTC.

J is TRBJ2-1 and V is TRBV5-1, with 7 nucleotides matching TRBD2. V gave up 4 bases and J gave up 8 bases; unmatched junction bases: 15. The CDR3 loop spans 16 amino acids. In germline, CDR1 is SGHRS, CDR2 YFSETQ. CDR3 DNA sequence: TGCGCCAGCAGCACTGGGGGGGTCCAGCGAGTCGATGAGCAGTTCTTC. Protein sequence: CASSTGGVQRVDEQFF.

J is TRBJ2-5 and V is TRBV15; 11 nucleotides align to TRBD2. The V segment lost 2 bases and the J segment 5 bases; nucleotides outside the gene matches: 13. CDR1 LNHNV and CDR2 YYDKDF come from the germline V gene (reference sequence). This CDR3 is 18 amino acids long. The CDR3 DNA is TGTGCCACCAGCAGATCCTTAGCGGGAGGGCCAAGGGGTGAGACCCAGTACTTC. Its translation: CATSRSLAGGPRGETQYF.

V and J are TRBV9 and TRBJ1-3; D call uncertain. Trimming left V 0 bases short and J 7 bases short, with 5 bases between. Germline V gives CDR1 SGDLS, CDR2 YYNGEE. This CDR3 is 12 amino acids long. As DNA, the CDR3 is TGTGCCAGCAGCGTAGGGGGTAACACCATATATTTT. It codes for CASSVGGNTIYF.

The CDR3 sequence: CASRERDRNREKLFF. The CDR3 nucleotides read TGTGCCAGCAGGGAAAGAGACAGGAATCGGGAAAAACTGTTTTTT. The chain is built from TRBV2 and TRBJ1-4; weak D call: TRBD1 (6 bases). V shed 6 bases and J shed 8 bases, with 19 bases lying between them. This CDR3 has 15 amino acids. CDR1 and CDR2 (germline): SNHLY, FYNNEI.

The chain combines TRBV6-4 with TRBJ1-5; 7 nucleotides agree with TRBD1. Germline CDR1 MRHNA, CDR2 SNTAGT. The V gene end was trimmed by 3 bases and the J gene end by 3 bases; junction bases not matched to a gene: 8. This CDR3 comprises 16 residues. The CDR3 DNA is TGTGCCAGCAGTGAAACCGGGACAGAGAACAATCAGCCCCAGCATTTT. This gives the protein CASSETGTENNQPQHF.

The rearrangement uses TRBV5-6 and TRBJ1-4; D is uncertain. Germline CDR1 reads SGHDT; CDR2 reads YYEEEE. V was pared by 5 bases and J by 8 bases, with 19 bases between. This CDR3 contains 15 residues. CDR3 DNA sequence: TGTGCCAGCAGTCCCCTGGGCCGGGTGGAGGAAAAACTGTTTTTT. Its protein is CASSPLGRVEEKLFF.

The chain has TRBV4-3 and TRBJ2-5, with D perhaps being TRBD1 or TRBD2 (9 bases each). Germline V gene sequence: CDR1 LGHNA, CDR2 YSLEER. The V end was cut by 0 bases, the J end by 4 bases, with 33 bases between. The length of the CDR3 is 22 residues. In DNA, the CDR3 is TGCGCCAGCAGCCAAGAAGCTACCGGGACAGGGTCGTTAGCGGGAGTCTTAGAGACCCAGTACTTC. It encodes CASSQEATGTGSLAGVLETQYF.

This rearrangement joins TRBV11-2 to TRBJ2-7, with 7 bases aligning to TRBD1. V trimming: 4 bases; J trimming: 0 bases; junction bases outside the gene matches: 3. This CDR3 has 14 residues. Germline lookup yields CDR1 SGHAT and CDR2 FQNNGV. The CDR3 is CASSWGTDSYEQYF. The CDR3, as DNA: TGTGCCAGCAGCTGGGGGACAGACTCCTACGAGCAGTACTTC.

The J gene is TRBJ1-2, the V gene TRBV7-2, with D perhaps TRBD1 (6 bases). The CDR3 is 13 amino acids. V lost 2 bases and J 6 bases, leaving 10 bases between the germline ends. Germline CDR1 reads SGHTA; CDR2 reads FQGNSA. As DNA, the CDR3 is TGTGCCAGCAGCTTAAGGACAGTTGATGGCTACACCTTC. Translating it yields CASSLRTVDGYTF.

This sequence joins TRBV4-3 and TRBJ2-7; D is unresolved. In germline, CDR1 is LGHNA, CDR2 YSLEER. Trimming cost V 3 bases and J 2 bases, with 2 bases left between them. CDR3 size: 11 residues. The CDR3 spells CASSQAYEQYF. CDR3 coding DNA: TGCGCCAGCAGCCAGGCCTACGAGCAGTACTTC.

The rearrangement joins TRBV29-1 to TRBJ2-3; D call uncertain. In germline, CDR1 is SQVTM, CDR2 ANQGSEA. The V and J ends lost 4 bases and 0 bases respectively, with 11 bases between them. The CDR3 has 14 amino acids. CDR3 protein: CSVVQASSTDTQYF. As DNA, the CDR3 is TGCAGCGTTGTACAAGCTTCTAGCACAGATACGCAGTATTTT.

This chain joins TRBV27 and TRBJ2-2, with 8 bases fitting TRBD1. The V segment lost 1 base and the J segment 6 bases; nucleotides outside the gene matches: 7. CDR1 is MNHEY, CDR2 SMNVEV, per germline (reference sequence). The CDR3 covers 16 residues. The CDR3 spells CASSLLVTGAPGELFF. The CDR3 region has the DNA TGTGCCAGCAGTTTATTAGTGACAGGGGCCCCCGGGGAGCTGTTTTTT.

The rearrangement joins TRBV7-2 to TRBJ2-2; TRBD2 matches 8 bases. The CDR3 contains 17 residues. Germline V lookup: CDR1 SGHTA, CDR2 FQGNSA. Germline trimming cut 5 bases from V and 7 bases from J; bases unmatched to any gene: 15. The CDR3 region has the DNA TGTGCCAGCAGCGGACTGGCGGGGGGCCCGCTAAGCGGGGAGCTGTTTTTT. Translated, it gives CASSGLAGGPLSGELFF.

This clone was seen a handful of times. The chain is built from TRBV11-3 and TRBJ2-7, with 8 bases identical to TRBD1. Germline assignment: CDR1 SGHNT and CDR2 YENEEA. With 4 bases clipped from V and 3 bases from J, the junction kept 2 bases outside the gene matches. The CDR3 is 13 residues long. This CDR3 reads CASSSGQGYEQYF. Written as DNA, the CDR3 is TGTGCCAGCAGCTCCGGACAGGGCTACGAGCAGTACTTC.

The chain is built from TRBV7-9 and TRBJ2-1; TRBD2 agrees at 11 bases. CDR1 is SEHNR, CDR2 FQNEAQ, per germline (reference sequence). V lost 5 bases and J lost 10; bases outside the gene matches: 7. This CDR3 region has 14 residues. The CDR3 spells CASSPTSGSREQFF. CDR3 in DNA: TGTGCCAGCAGCCCCACTAGCGGGAGCCGCGAGCAGTTCTTC.

This clone has more than one count but fewer than ten. DNA for the CDR3: TGTGCCAGCAGTCCTTATTCCGGGACAGCCAACTATGGCTACACCTTC. Its translation is CASSPYSGTANYGYTF. The rearrangement joins TRBV27 to TRBJ1-2, with 7 nucleotides matching TRBD1. Trimming removed 5 bases from V and 2 bases from J; junction bases left unmatched: 11. The length of the CDR3 is 16 residues. Germline CDR1 MNHEY, CDR2 SMNVEV (reference sequence).

This clone was seen a few times. This sequence joins TRBV9 and TRBJ2-1; 8 bases fit TRBD2. With V trimmed by 4 bases and J by 16 bases, 16 bases remained unmatched. Looked up from germline, CDR1 is SGDLS and CDR2 is YYNGEE. This CDR3 spans 14 amino acids. In DNA form, the CDR3 reads TGTGCCAGCAGCCCGACTGAGCGGGGGCTCTCTCAATTCTTC. This codes for CASSPTERGLSQFF.

The rearrangement joins TRBV27 to TRBJ2-7; D may be TRBD2 (6 bases). This CDR3 contains 15 residues. CDR1 MNHEY and CDR2 SMNVEV come from the germline V gene (reference sequence). With 5 bases removed from V and 0 bases from J, the gap between germline ends came to 14 bases. As DNA, the CDR3 is TGTGCCAGCAGTAGCTGGGTGGGGGGCTCCTACGAGCAGTACTTC. Amino acids: CASSSWVGGSYEQYF.

The rearrangement uses TRBV7-2 and TRBJ1-4; 8 bases are a match to TRBD1. The CDR3 covers 15 residues. With 4 bases clipped from V and 5 bases from J, the junction kept 6 bases outside the gene matches. CDR1 and CDR2 from the germline V gene are SGHTA and FQGNSA. In nucleotides, the CDR3 is TGTGCCAGCAGCTGGCGGCAGGGGGCGAATGAAAAACTGTTTTTT. It is translated as CASSWRQGANEKLFF.

V is TRBV15 and J is TRBJ2-7, with D perhaps matching TRBD1 or TRBD2 (5 bases each). V was clipped by 0 bases and J by 4 bases, with 13 bases between them. The CDR3 consists of 15 residues. CDR1 is LNHNV and CDR2 is YYDKDF in the germline V gene (reference sequence). CDR3 DNA: TGTGCCACCAGCAGAGATATGGGGGTGATATACGAGCAGTACTTC. This codes for CATSRDMGVIYEQYF.